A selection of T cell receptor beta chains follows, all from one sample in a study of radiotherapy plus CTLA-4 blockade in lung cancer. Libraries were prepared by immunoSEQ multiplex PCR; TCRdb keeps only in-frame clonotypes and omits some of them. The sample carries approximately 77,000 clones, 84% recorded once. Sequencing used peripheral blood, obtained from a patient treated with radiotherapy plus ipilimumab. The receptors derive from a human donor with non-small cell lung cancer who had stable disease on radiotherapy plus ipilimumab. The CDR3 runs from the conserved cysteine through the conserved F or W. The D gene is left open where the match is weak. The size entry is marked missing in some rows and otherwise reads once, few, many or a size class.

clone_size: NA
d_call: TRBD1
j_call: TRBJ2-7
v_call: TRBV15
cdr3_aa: CATSRATGGLYEQYF
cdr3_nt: TGTGCCACCAGCAGAGCCACAGGGGGCCTATACGAGCAGTACTTC

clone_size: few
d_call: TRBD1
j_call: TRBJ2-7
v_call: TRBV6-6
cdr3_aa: CASSYSPGTGGNEQYF
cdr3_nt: TGTGCCAGCAGTTACTCTCCGGGGACAGGGGGCAACGAGCAGTACTTC

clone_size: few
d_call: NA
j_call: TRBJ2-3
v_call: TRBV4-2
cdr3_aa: CASSHAFSASTDTQYF
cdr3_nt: TGTGCCAGCAGCCATGCCTTTAGCGCGAGCACAGATACGCAGTATTTT

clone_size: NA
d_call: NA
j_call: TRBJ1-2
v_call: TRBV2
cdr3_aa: CASSGSGAIHGYTF
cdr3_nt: TGTGCCAGCAGTGGATCGGGAGCCATCCATGGCTACACCTTC

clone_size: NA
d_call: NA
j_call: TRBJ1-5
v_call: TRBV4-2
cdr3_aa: CASSQGGGPYTLAQHF
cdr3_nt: TGTGCCAGCAGCCAAGGCGGGGGACCGTACACGTTGGCCCAGCATTTT

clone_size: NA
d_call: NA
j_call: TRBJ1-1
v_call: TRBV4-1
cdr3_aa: CASSQERRINTEAFF
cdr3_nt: TGCGCCAGCAGCCAAGAACGACGGATAAACACTGAAGCTTTCTTT

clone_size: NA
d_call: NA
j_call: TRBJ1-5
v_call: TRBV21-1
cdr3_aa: CASSKLGRQGSNQPQHF
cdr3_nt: TGTGCCAGCAGCAAACTCGGGCGACAGGGGAGCAATCAGCCCCAGCATTTT

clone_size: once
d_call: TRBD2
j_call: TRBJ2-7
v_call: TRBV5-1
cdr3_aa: CASRLVAGYSYEQYF
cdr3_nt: TGCGCCAGCAGGTTGGTAGCGGGATACTCCTACGAGCAGTACTTC

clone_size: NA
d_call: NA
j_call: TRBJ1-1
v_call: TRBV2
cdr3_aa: CASSGLRQNTEAFF
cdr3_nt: TGTGCCAGCAGTGGCCTCCGGCAGAACACTGAAGCTTTCTTT

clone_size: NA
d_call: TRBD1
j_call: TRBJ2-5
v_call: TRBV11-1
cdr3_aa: CASRAPGQGGETQYF
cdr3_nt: TGTGCCAGCAGGGCCCCGGGACAGGGGGGAGAGACCCAGTACTTC

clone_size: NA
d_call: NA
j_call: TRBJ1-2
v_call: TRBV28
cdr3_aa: CASSISRNGYTF
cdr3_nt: TGTGCCAGCAGCATATCGAGGAATGGCTACACCTTC

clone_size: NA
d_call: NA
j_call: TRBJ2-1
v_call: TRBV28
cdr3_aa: CASKIGESSYNEQFF
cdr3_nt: TGTGCCAGCAAGATCGGGGAGAGCTCCTACAATGAGCAGTTCTTC

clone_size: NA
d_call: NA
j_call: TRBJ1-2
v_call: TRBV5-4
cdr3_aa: CASSPGGGTVNYGYTF
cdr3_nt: TGTGCCAGCAGCCCCGGTGGGGGGACGGTGAACTATGGCTACACCTTC

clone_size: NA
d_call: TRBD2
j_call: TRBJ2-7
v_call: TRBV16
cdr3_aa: CASSQLFGGSGNEQYF
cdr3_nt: TGTGCCAGCAGCCAATTGTTCGGCGGGAGCGGCAACGAGCAGTACTTC

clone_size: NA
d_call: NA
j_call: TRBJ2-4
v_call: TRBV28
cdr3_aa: CASSYVEVKNIQYF
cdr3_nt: TGTGCCAGCAGTTACGTTGAGGTCAAAAACATTCAGTACTTC

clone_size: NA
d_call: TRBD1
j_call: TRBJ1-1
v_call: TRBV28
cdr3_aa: CASSPDRVRTEAFF
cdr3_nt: TGTGCCAGCAGTCCGGACAGGGTGAGAACTGAAGCTTTCTTT

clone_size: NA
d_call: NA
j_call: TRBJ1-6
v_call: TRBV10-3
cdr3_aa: CAIKGGSSYNSPLHF
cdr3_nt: TGTGCCATCAAGGGGGGTAGCTCCTATAATTCACCCCTCCACTTT

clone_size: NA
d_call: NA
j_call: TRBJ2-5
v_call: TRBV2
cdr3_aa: CASSLKRGETQYF
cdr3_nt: TGTGCCAGCAGTCTAAAAAGGGGGGAGACCCAGTACTTC

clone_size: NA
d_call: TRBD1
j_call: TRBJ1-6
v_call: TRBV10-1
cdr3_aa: CASSRDREDSPLHF
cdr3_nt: TGCGCCAGCAGTAGGGACAGGGAGGATTCACCCCTCCACTTT

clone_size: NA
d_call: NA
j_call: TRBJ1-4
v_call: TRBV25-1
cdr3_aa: CASSEGGIQKLFF
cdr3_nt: TGTGCCAGCAGTGAAGGGGGAATACAGAAACTGTTTTTT

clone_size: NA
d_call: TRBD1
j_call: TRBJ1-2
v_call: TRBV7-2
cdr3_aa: CASSLGEGTGVVRYGYTF
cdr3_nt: TGTGCCAGCAGCTTAGGGGAAGGGACAGGGGTTGTTCGCTATGGCTACACCTTC

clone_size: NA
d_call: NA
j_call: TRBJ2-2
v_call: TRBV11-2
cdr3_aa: CASSHRPEGRIGELFF
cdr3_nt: TGTGCCAGCAGCCACCGACCGGAGGGGCGCATCGGGGAGCTGTTTTTT

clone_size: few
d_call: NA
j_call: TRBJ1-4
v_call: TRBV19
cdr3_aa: CASSQGHLDEKLFF
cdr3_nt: TGTGCCAGTAGTCAGGGACACCTGGATGAAAAACTGTTTTTT

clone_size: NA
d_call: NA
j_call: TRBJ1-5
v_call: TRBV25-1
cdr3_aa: CASSDTHSNQPQHF
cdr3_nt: TGTGCCAGCAGTGATACGCATAGCAATCAGCCCCAGCATTTT

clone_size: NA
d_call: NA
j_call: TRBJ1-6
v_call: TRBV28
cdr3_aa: CASTFGQQNSPLHF
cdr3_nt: TGTGCCAGCACCTTCGGACAACAGAATTCACCCCTCCACTTT

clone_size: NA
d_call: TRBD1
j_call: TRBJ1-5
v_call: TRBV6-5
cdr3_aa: CASSENTGVQHF
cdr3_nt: TGTGCCAGCAGTGAGAACACAGGGGTCCAGCATTTT

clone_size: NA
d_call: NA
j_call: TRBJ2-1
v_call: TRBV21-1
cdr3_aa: CASMLGTELNSSYNEQFF
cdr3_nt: TGTGCCAGCATGCTAGGGACTGAACTTAATAGCTCCTACAATGAGCAGTTCTTC

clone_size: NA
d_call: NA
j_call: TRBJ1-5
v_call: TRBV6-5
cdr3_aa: CASTGSRGDQPQHF
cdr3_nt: TGTGCCAGCACAGGAAGCCGGGGGGATCAGCCCCAGCATTTT

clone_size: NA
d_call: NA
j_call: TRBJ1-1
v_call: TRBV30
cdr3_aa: CAWTRTDRLNTEAFF
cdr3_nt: TGTGCCTGGACTAGAACGGACAGATTGAACACTGAAGCTTTCTTT

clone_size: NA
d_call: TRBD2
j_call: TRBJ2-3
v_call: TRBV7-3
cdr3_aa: CASSSQTSGGAADTQYF
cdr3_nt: TGTGCCAGCAGCTCCCAGACTAGCGGGGGGGCAGCGGATACGCAGTATTTT

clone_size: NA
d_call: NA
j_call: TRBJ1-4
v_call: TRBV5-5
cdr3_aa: CASSPWTDNEKLFF
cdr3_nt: TGTGCCAGCAGCCCGTGGACGGATAATGAAAAACTGTTTTTT

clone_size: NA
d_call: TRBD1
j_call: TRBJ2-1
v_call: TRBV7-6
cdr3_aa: CASSPGTGLVEQFF
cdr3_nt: TGTGCCAGCAGCCCCGGGACAGGGCTTGTAGAGCAGTTCTTC

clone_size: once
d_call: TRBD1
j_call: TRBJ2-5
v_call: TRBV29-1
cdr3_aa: CSVDRGGETQYF
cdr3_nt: TGCAGCGTAGACAGGGGCGGGGAGACCCAGTACTTC

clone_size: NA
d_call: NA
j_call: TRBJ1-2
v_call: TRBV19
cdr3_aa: CASSIDLRFGYTF
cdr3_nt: TGTGCCAGTAGTATAGACCTTCGGTTTGGCTACACCTTC

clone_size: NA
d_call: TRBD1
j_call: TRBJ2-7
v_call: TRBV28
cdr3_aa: CASSLSGTASSYEQYF
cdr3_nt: TGTGCCAGCAGTTTATCCGGGACAGCAAGCTCCTACGAGCAGTACTTC

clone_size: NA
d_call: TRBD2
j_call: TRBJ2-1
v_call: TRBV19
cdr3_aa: CASSILSTSGTYNEQFF
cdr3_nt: TGTGCCAGTAGTATTCTGTCGACTAGCGGGACCTACAATGAGCAGTTCTTC

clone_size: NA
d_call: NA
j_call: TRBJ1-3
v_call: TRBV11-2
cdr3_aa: CASSGARLRGNTIYF
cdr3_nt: TGTGCCAGCAGCGGGGCGCGTTTGAGAGGAAACACCATATATTTT

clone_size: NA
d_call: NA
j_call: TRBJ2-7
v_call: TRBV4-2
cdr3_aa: CASSQETGYEQYF
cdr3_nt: TGTGCCAGCAGCCAAGAGACAGGCTACGAGCAGTACTTC

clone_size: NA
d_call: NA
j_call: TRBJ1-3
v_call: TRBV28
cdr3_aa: CASSLWGRTNSGNTIYF
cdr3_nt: TGTGCCAGCAGTTTATGGGGCAGGACTAACTCTGGAAACACCATATATTTT

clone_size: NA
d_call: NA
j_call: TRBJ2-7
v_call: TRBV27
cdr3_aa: CASSDYRSPGEQYF
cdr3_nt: TGTGCCAGCAGTGATTACAGGTCGCCGGGCGAGCAGTACTTC

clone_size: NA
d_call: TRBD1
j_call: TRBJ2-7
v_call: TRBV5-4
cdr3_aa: CASSFGQGGIYEQYF
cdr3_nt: TGTGCCAGCAGTTTTGGACAGGGAGGTATCTACGAGCAGTACTTC

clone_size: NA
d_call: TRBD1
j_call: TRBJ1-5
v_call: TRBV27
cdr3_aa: CASSSPGGQGAGQPQHF
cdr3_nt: TGTGCCAGCAGTTCCCCGGGGGGACAGGGGGCAGGTCAGCCCCAGCATTTT

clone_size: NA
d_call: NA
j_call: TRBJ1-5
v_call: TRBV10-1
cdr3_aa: CASTASAGVGNQPQHF
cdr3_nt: TGCGCCAGCACCGCGTCGGCGGGGGTTGGCAATCAGCCCCAGCATTTT

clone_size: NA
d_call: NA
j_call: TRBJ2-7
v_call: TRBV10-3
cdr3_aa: CAISETDYEQYF
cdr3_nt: TGTGCCATCAGTGAGACAGACTACGAGCAGTACTTC

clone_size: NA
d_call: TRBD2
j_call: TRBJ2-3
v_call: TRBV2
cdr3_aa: CASGSGGASDTQYF
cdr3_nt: TGTGCCAGTGGTAGCGGGGGGGCCTCAGATACGCAGTATTTT

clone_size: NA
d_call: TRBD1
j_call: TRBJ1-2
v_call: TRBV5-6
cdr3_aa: CASSQNRDRGFYGYTF
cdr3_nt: TGTGCCAGCAGTCAGAACCGGGACAGGGGATTCTATGGCTACACCTTC